This T cell receptor (beta chain) was sequenced in a study of cytomegalovirus exposure and HLA in healthy donors. Regarding this clone: Its antigen is not identified.

Study-wide findings and caveats: No immune exposure information besides CMV serostatus was available. For most TCR sequences rarity was the rule, although some public TCRs occurred in many donors. A few chains linked to CMV were shown in vitro to be specific for CMV antigens.

Everyone who donated was a healthy bone marrow donor. The PCR contained 60 Vbeta and 13 Jbeta primers. Sequencing was performed with immunoSEQ multiplex PCR; in TCRdb, only in-frame clones are kept and a portion is missing. This table holds roughly 100,000 clones, about 75% found once. V shed 2 bases and J 7 bases; nucleotides not matched to a gene: 5. The CDR3 is made up of 15 amino acids. From germline, CDR1 is SNHLY and CDR2 FYNNEI. V usage is TRBV2 and J usage is TRBJ1-4; the match to TRBD1 covers 9 bases. Sequenced input: PBMCs. This sequence was found in a man aged 35 to 55 in good health and CMV-seronegative. The CDR3 loop reads CASSEITGGGEKLFF. In DNA, the CDR3 is TGTGCCAGCAGTGAAATTACAGGGGGCGGTGAAAAACTGTTTTTT.